Below are 24 T cell receptor beta chains sequenced from a single sample in a study of blood T cell repertoires in COVID-19. The data were produced by immunoSEQ multiplex PCR, yet TCRdb's version contains in-frame clones alone and is incomplete. The sample shows around 140,000 clones, roughly 87% of them seen only once. The sequenced sample consisted of peripheral blood. The receptors were sampled from a human donor in a cohort sampled during active COVID-19.

This sequence joins TRBV19 and TRBJ1-1; no clear D. This CDR3 region has 11 residues. The V gene's germline CDR1 is LNHDA and CDR2 SQIVND (reference sequence). Trimming removed 10 bases from V and 5 bases from J, with 11 bases in between. The CDR3 region is CATRGATEAFF. Here the CDR3 DNA reads TGTGCCACCCGAGGCGCGACTGAAGCTTTCTTT.

The chain carries TRBV10-1 and TRBJ2-7; no firm D call. CDR1 is WNHNN, CDR2 SYGVQD, per germline (reference sequence). This CDR3 has 12 residues. With 5 bases removed from V and 0 bases from J, the gap between germline ends came to 5 bases. The CDR3 here is CASSSNSYEQYF. The DNA for the CDR3 is TGCGCCAGCAGTTCCAACTCCTACGAGCAGTACTTC.

The chain is built from TRBV4-1 and TRBJ1-5; the D gene is possibly TRBD1 (5 bases). The germline CDR1 and CDR2 sequences are MGHRA and YSYEKL. The CDR3 sequence is 15 residues long. V was clipped by 1 base and J by 5 bases, with 12 bases between them. The CDR3 DNA follows: TGCGCCAGCAGCCAAGTTAGGGGTACACATCAGCCCCAGCATTTT. Translating gives CASSQVRGTHQPQHF.

The chain is built from TRBV6-5 and TRBJ1-2; 9 bases are a match to TRBD1. V gave up 5 bases and J gave up 7 bases; unmatched junction bases: 2. Germline V gives CDR1 MNHEY, CDR2 SVGAGI. The CDR3 consists of 12 residues. The CDR3 is CASSPQGAGYTF. Written as DNA, the CDR3 is TGTGCCAGCAGTCCACAGGGGGCTGGCTACACCTTC.

The chain employs TRBV3-1 (or the pseudogene TRBV3-2) and TRBJ1-4; D may be TRBD1 (5 bases). Germline values: CDR1 LGHDT, CDR2 YNNKEL (reference sequence). This CDR3 comprises 19 residues. The ends were cut back, 1 base at V and 0 bases at J, with 18 bases in the middle. Here the CDR3 DNA reads TGTGCCAGCAGCCAAGTAGTTGGGGAGGGACCAGCAACTAATGAAAAACTGTTTTTT. It specifies CASSQVVGEGPATNEKLFF.

V gene TRBV25-1 combines with J gene TRBJ1-3; no definite D call. The CDR3 is 13 residues long. V was shortened by 0 bases and J by 6 bases, with 6 bases between the two germline ends. Germline V gene lookup returns CDR1 MGHDK and CDR2 SYGVNS. The CDR3 spells CASSEYSLNTIYF. CDR3 coding DNA: TGTGCCAGCAGTGAATATAGTTTAAACACCATATATTTT.

The chain carries TRBV7-2 and TRBJ2-2; possibly TRBD2 for D (6 bases). Germline V CDR1 and CDR2: SGHTA, FQGNSA. V lost 7 bases and J lost 5, with 14 bases in between. CDR3 size: 14 residues. CDR3 nucleotides: TGTGCCAGCACCTCTAGCGTTCGGACCGGGGAGCTGTTTTTT. Translation: CASTSSVRTGELFF.

The rearrangement uses TRBV4-1 and TRBJ1-6; D might be TRBD1 (6 bases). The length of the CDR3 is 17 residues. V was shortened by 3 bases and J by 2 bases, with 14 bases between the two germline ends. Germline V gene sequence: CDR1 MGHRA, CDR2 YSYEKL. Written as DNA, the CDR3 is TGCGCCAGCAGCCACCCCGCACAGGGCCCCTATAATTCACCCCTCCACTTT. It is translated as CASSHPAQGPYNSPLHF.

This chain uses TRBV7-2 with TRBJ1-2; 10 positions agree with TRBD1. The CDR3 loop spans 15 amino acids. Germline V CDR1 and CDR2: SGHTA, FQGNSA. V lost 1 base and J lost 8; bases outside the gene matches: 7. CDR3 in amino acids: CASSLVSTGGAGYTF. The DNA of the CDR3 is TGTGCCAGCAGCTTAGTATCGACAGGGGGCGCGGGCTACACCTTC.

J is TRBJ2-5 and V is TRBV9, with 10 nucleotides matching TRBD2. Germline V gene sequence: CDR1 SGDLS, CDR2 YYNGEE. CDR3 length: 16 residues. Trimming cost V 3 bases and J 4 bases; bases outside gene matches: 9. CDR3 loop: CASSAGSGGWLETQYF. CDR3 sequence (DNA): TGTGCCAGCAGCGCCGGTAGCGGGGGGTGGCTAGAGACCCAGTACTTC.

This clone was counted a few times. V and J are TRBV7-6 and TRBJ1-4; 7 nucleotides match TRBD1. This CDR3 is 18 amino acids long. Trimming removed 5 bases from V and 5 bases from J; junction bases left unmatched: 17. Germline CDR1 reads SGHVS; CDR2 reads FNYEAQ. The CDR3 spells CASSHPLRRGRGNEKLFF. DNA for the CDR3: TGTGCCAGCAGCCACCCCCTTAGGAGGGGGCGCGGGAATGAAAAACTGTTTTTT.

This clone was observed a handful of times. V gene TRBV4-2 combines with J gene TRBJ2-7; 7 bases agree with TRBD1. The CDR3 is made up of 15 amino acids. The germline V gene encodes CDR1 LGHNA and CDR2 YNFKEQ. Trimming removed 3 bases from V and 0 bases from J; junction bases left unmatched: 5. Here the CDR3 DNA reads TGTGCCAGCAGCCATAGGACAGGAAGCTCCTACGAGCAGTACTTC. This encodes CASSHRTGSSYEQYF.

This chain connects TRBV6-5 to TRBJ1-5; D unclear. Between the trimmed V and J ends, which lost 5 bases and 10 bases, there was a span of 21 bases. CDR1 is MNHEY, CDR2 SVGAGI, per germline. The CDR3 contains 15 residues. CDR3 DNA: TGTGCCAGCAGTAACCCCAGAGAGGGCGCTCTTCCCCAGCATTTT. As protein: CASSNPREGALPQHF.

V is TRBV6-2 or TRBV6-3 and J is TRBJ1-2, with TRBD1 matching over 8 bases. This CDR3 region has 12 residues. V lost 6 bases and J lost 4; bases outside the gene matches: 1. In germline, CDR1 is MNHEY, CDR2 SVGEGT. This CDR3 reads CASSQGAYGYTF. The CDR3 region has the DNA TGTGCCAGCAGCCAGGGGGCCTATGGCTACACCTTC.

In this sample, this clone turned up once. J is TRBJ2-1 and V is TRBV11-2; D may be TRBD2 (5 bases). The CDR3 covers 15 residues. Germline V CDR1 and CDR2: SGHAT, FQNNGV. Trimming took 4 bases from V and 10 from J, leaving 20 bases between them. CDR3: CASSWTSNSGGEQFF. DNA of the CDR3: TGTGCCAGCAGCTGGACTTCTAACTCAGGTGGGGAGCAGTTCTTC. The variable domain in full, completed from reference TRBV11-2 and TRBJ2-1, reads EAGVAQSPRYKIIEKRQSVAFWCNPISGHATLYWYQQILGQGPKLLIQFQNNGVVDDSQLPKDRFSAERLKGVDSTLKIQPAKLEDSAVYLCASSWTSNSGGEQFFGPGTRLTVL.

The chain has TRBV7-9 and TRBJ1-2; no reliable D call. Germline V gene data show CDR1 as SEHNR and CDR2 as FQNEAQ (reference sequence). V was trimmed by 4 bases and J by 8 bases, leaving 11 bases between them. There are 12 residues in the CDR3. In DNA form, the CDR3 reads TGTGCCAGCAGCTCCAATGCACGGGGCTACACCTTC. Translating gives CASSSNARGYTF.

The gene calls are TRBV4-3 and TRBJ1-2; perhaps TRBD1 as D (5 bases). Looked up from germline, CDR1 is LGHNA and CDR2 is YSLEER. The CDR3 runs 16 residues. Between the trimmed V and J ends, which lost 0 bases and 4 bases, there was a span of 15 bases. DNA for the CDR3: TGCGCCAGCAGCCAAGATCTGGTAGGGAGGGGCTATGGCTACACCTTC. Protein sequence: CASSQDLVGRGYGYTF.

This clone was found once. CDR3 residues: CSAEDSDTQYF. CDR3 in DNA: TGCAGTGCGGAGGACTCCGATACGCAGTATTTT. This sequence joins TRBV20-1 and TRBJ2-3, with D tentatively TRBD2 (5 bases). This CDR3 contains 11 residues. The germline V and J ends were trimmed by 6 bases and 6 bases, with 10 bases remaining between them. CDR1 and CDR2 (germline): DFQATT, SNEGSKA (reference sequence).

The rearrangement links TRBV10-3 to TRBJ2-7; D not resolved. This CDR3 has 12 amino acids. Germline CDR1 is ENHRY and CDR2 is SYGVKD. The V gene lost 4 bases and the J gene lost 3 bases, with 7 bases spanning the gap. CDR3 sequence reads: CAISATVYEQYF. CDR3 DNA: TGTGCCATCAGTGCAACAGTCTACGAGCAGTACTTC.

The rearrangement links TRBV3-1 (or the pseudogene TRBV3-2) to TRBJ2-7, with D tentatively TRBD1 (5 bases). Germline assignment: CDR1 LGHDT and CDR2 YNNKEL (reference sequence). The CDR3 consists of 16 residues. Trimming removed 4 bases from V and 2 bases from J, with 18 bases in between. In DNA form, the CDR3 reads TGTGCCAGCAGCCGCGGACACGCCCAGATCCCCTACGAGCAGTACTTC. It specifies CASSRGHAQIPYEQYF.

The rearrangement uses TRBV7-2 and TRBJ2-5, with D maybe TRBD1 (6 bases). Per the germline V gene, CDR1 is SGHTA and CDR2 is FQGNSA. The CDR3 runs to 15 residues. Trimming took off 0 bases at V and 1 base at J, with 9 bases between the two ends. The CDR3: CASSLAGQSQETQYF. In DNA, the CDR3 is TGTGCCAGCAGCTTAGCCGGACAGAGCCAAGAGACCCAGTACTTC.

This rearrangement joins TRBV13 to TRBJ1-1; D is perhaps TRBD1 (6 bases). CDR1 and CDR2 (germline): PRHDT, FYEKMQ (reference sequence). V was shortened by 5 bases and J by 5 bases, with 12 bases between the two germline ends. The CDR3 runs 13 residues. The CDR3 reads CASSPFQGTEAFF. CDR3 coding DNA: TGTGCCAGCAGCCCATTCCAGGGGACTGAAGCTTTCTTT.

The chain employs TRBV7-9 and TRBJ1-2; TRBD1 matches 11 bases. The V gene end was trimmed by 5 bases and the J gene end by 4 bases; junction bases not matched to a gene: 6. The CDR3 has 15 residues. Germline V gene data show CDR1 as SEHNR and CDR2 as FQNEAQ (reference sequence). In nucleotides, the CDR3 is TGTGCCAGCAGCCACGGGACAGGGGGAGCCTATGGCTACACCTTC. This encodes CASSHGTGGAYGYTF. The full variable domain, in which reference TRBV7-9 and TRBJ1-2 provide the parts outside the CDR3, is DTGVSQNPRHKITKRGQNVTFRCDPISEHNRLYWYRQTLGQGPEFLTYFQNEAQLEKSRLLSDRFSAERPKGSFSTLEIQRTEQGDSAMYLCASSHGTGGAYGYTFGSGTRLTVV.

The chain carries TRBV19 and TRBJ1-2, with D tentatively TRBD1 (5 bases). The CDR3 totals 13 residues. V shed 5 bases and J shed 3 bases, with 10 bases lying between them. Germline V gene lookup returns CDR1 LNHDA and CDR2 SQIVND (reference sequence). The CDR3 DNA sequence: TGTGCCAGTAGTGGGGCAGGCGACTATGGCTACACCTTC. Residues: CASSGAGDYGYTF.